The 30 T cell receptor beta chains listed next were all sequenced from one sample in a study of blood T cell repertoires in COVID-19. Profiling relied on immunoSEQ multiplex PCR, and the TCRdb table lists in-frame clones only, not all of them. The top ten clones hold 0.75% to 0.9% of a sample with roughly 120,000 clones, 88% of them seen once. Sequencing input: peripheral blood. These receptors were collected from a woman in her 50s with active or convalescent COVID-19.

V is TRBV28 and J is TRBJ1-1; D is perhaps TRBD1 (5 bases). Germline loops: CDR1 MDHEN, CDR2 SYDVKM. The germline V and J ends were trimmed by 10 bases and 5 bases, with 17 bases remaining between them. CDR3 size: 13 residues. CDR3 DNA: TGTGCCATTCCGGGACCGGGGGGAACTGAAGCTTTCTTT. Residues: CAIPGPGGTEAFF.

J is TRBJ2-7 and V is TRBV7-9; TRBD2 is a possible D gene (5 bases). Germline CDR1 is SEHNR and CDR2 is FQNEAQ (reference sequence). The V gene lost 6 bases and the J gene lost 1 base, with 13 bases spanning the gap. The CDR3 is made up of 14 amino acids. The CDR3 protein is CASRVSAQSYEQYF. In nucleotides, the CDR3 is TGTGCCAGCAGGGTTAGCGCTCAATCCTACGAGCAGTACTTC.

The chain uses TRBV6-5 and TRBJ1-1; D remains unclear. V dropped 0 bases and J dropped 5 bases, with 13 bases sitting between them. The CDR3 length is 15 residues. From germline, CDR1 is MNHEY and CDR2 SVGAGI. The CDR3 DNA sequence: TGTGCCAGCAGTTACTCGATTATGGGAGGGACTGAAGCTTTCTTT. Protein: CASSYSIMGGTEAFF.

This rearrangement joins TRBV6-5 to TRBJ2-1, with 9 positions matching TRBD2. CDR1 and CDR2 (germline): MNHEY, SVGAGI. V gave up 8 bases and J gave up 4 bases; unmatched junction bases: 6. This CDR3 has 14 amino acids. The CDR3 is CASGRAGGYNEQFF. CDR3 in DNA: TGTGCCAGCGGTAGAGCGGGAGGATACAATGAGCAGTTCTTC.

V gene TRBV23-1 combines with J gene TRBJ1-4, with 9 bases matching TRBD1. TRBV23-1 is assigned to the ORF class and has an uncertain function. This CDR3 is 17 amino acids long. V lost 4 bases to trimming and J lost 4 bases; unmatched junction nucleotides: 10. CDR3 sequence: CASSRVARDRDNEKLFF. CDR3 DNA sequence: TGCGCCAGCAGTCGCGTAGCAAGGGACAGGGATAATGAAAAACTGTTTTTT.

The genes are TRBV3-1 (or the pseudogene TRBV3-2) and TRBJ2-7, with 7 bases matching TRBD1. The CDR3 totals 16 residues. J was trimmed by 2 bases and V by 4 bases; bases with no gene match: 11. CDR1 and CDR2 from the germline V gene are LGHDT and YNNKEL (reference sequence). The CDR3 is CASSRYRDRGTYEQYF. The CDR3 DNA follows: TGTGCCAGCAGCCGGTACCGGGACAGAGGGACCTACGAGCAGTACTTC.

Comment on this clone: In the same sample, other DNA sequences code for this CDR3. The chain combines TRBV4-1 with TRBJ1-1; D call uncertain. The V end was cut by 4 bases, the J end by 0 bases, with 6 bases between. Germline-derived CDR1 and CDR2 are MGHRA and YSYEKL. This CDR3 has 13 amino acids. DNA of the CDR3: TGCGCCAGCAGCCCCGGTGTGAACACTGAAGCTTTCTTT. This sequence encodes CASSPGVNTEAFF.

The rearrangement joins TRBV4-1 to TRBJ2-1; 10 bases line up with TRBD2. The CDR3 totals 17 residues. Germline CDR1 reads MGHRA; CDR2 reads YSYEKL. The junction had 15 bases not matched to a gene; V was cut back by 5 bases and J by 8 bases. This CDR3 reads CASSEGQLAGVSYEQFF. In DNA form, the CDR3 reads TGCGCCAGCAGCGAAGGACAGCTAGCGGGAGTTAGCTATGAGCAGTTCTTC.

V gene TRBV6-2 or TRBV6-3 combines with J gene TRBJ2-7; 14 bases are a match to TRBD2. CDR1 is MNHEY and CDR2 is SVGEGT in the germline V gene. The CDR3 runs to 20 residues. With V trimmed by 6 bases and J by 2 bases, 18 bases remained unmatched. In DNA, the CDR3 is TGTGCCAGCAGCCGCCGCCCCTTGACTAGCGGGAGGGCCGAACCCTACGAGCAGTACTTC. Encoded protein: CASSRRPLTSGRAEPYEQYF.

The count of this clone is one. V usage is TRBV18 and J usage is TRBJ2-7; 7 bases are a match to TRBD2. The junction had 11 bases not matched to a gene; V was cut back by 6 bases and J by 6 bases. The CDR3 loop spans 14 amino acids. The germline V gene encodes CDR1 KGHSH and CDR2 LQKENI. The CDR3: CASSPWGRAFEQYF. DNA for the CDR3: TGTGCCAGCTCCCCGTGGGGGAGGGCTTTCGAGCAGTACTTC.

The V and J genes are TRBV10-3 and TRBJ1-2; 9 bases map to TRBD1. This CDR3 is 14 amino acids long. The V segment lost 5 bases and the J segment 8 bases; nucleotides outside the gene matches: 9. From germline, CDR1 is ENHRY and CDR2 SYGVKD. The CDR3 protein is CAISRTGEAEGYTF. The CDR3 DNA reads TGTGCCATCAGTCGGACAGGGGAAGCGGAAGGCTACACCTTC.

The genes are TRBV5-4 and TRBJ1-1, with 7 positions matching TRBD1. The J segment lost 0 bases and the V segment lost 4 bases, leaving 6 bases of the junction unmatched. Germline loops: CDR1 SGHNT, CDR2 YYREEE (reference sequence). The CDR3 covers 15 residues. In nucleotides, the CDR3 is TGTGCCAGCAGCGCCCGAGGGGGCGTGAACACTGAAGCTTTCTTT. It codes for CASSARGGVNTEAFF.

The chain combines TRBV7-2 with TRBJ1-5; TRBD1 aligns across 12 bases. Germline assignment: CDR1 SGHTA and CDR2 FQGNSA. This CDR3 contains 17 residues. The V gene end was trimmed by 1 base and the J gene end by 3 bases; junction bases not matched to a gene: 4. In DNA, the CDR3 is TGTGCCAGCAGCTTAGATTTGGGACAGGGGGCCAATCAGCCCCAGCATTTT. Protein sequence: CASSLDLGQGANQPQHF. Looking up the rest from reference TRBV7-2 and TRBJ1-5 gives the full variable domain: GAGVSQSPSNKVTEKGKDVELRCDPISGHTALYWYRQSLGQGLEFLIYFQGNSAPDKSGLPSDRFSAERTGGSVSTLTIQRTQQEDSAVYLCASSLDLGQGANQPQHFGDGTRLSIL.

The rearrangement joins TRBV7-9 to TRBJ1-5; D may be TRBD1 (5 bases). The V gene's germline CDR1 is SEHNR and CDR2 FQNEAQ (reference sequence). This CDR3 is built from 11 residues. Trimming removed 5 bases from V and 9 bases from J, with 8 bases in between. CDR3 DNA: TGTGCCAGCAGCCGTAGGGGGCCCCAGCATTTT. Residues: CASSRRGPQHF.

The gene calls are TRBV29-1 and TRBJ1-1; D might be TRBD1 (5 bases). In germline, CDR1 is SQVTM, CDR2 ANQGSEA. CDR3 length: 10 residues. V was cut by 4 bases and J by 8 bases, with 8 bases left in between. The CDR3, as DNA: TGCAGCGTTGTGCAGGGAGAAGCTTTCTTT. It is translated as CSVVQGEAFF. Filled out from reference TRBV29-1 and TRBJ1-1, the complete variable domain reads SAVISQKPSRDICQRGTSLTIQCQVDSQVTMMFWYRQQPGQSLTLIATANQGSEATYESGFVIDKFPISRPNLTFSTLTVSNMSPEDSSIYLCSVVQGEAFFGQGTRLTVV.

This chain uses TRBV5-3 with TRBJ2-3, with 7 bases that match TRBD2. TRBV5-3 is assigned to the ORF class and has an uncertain function. The CDR3 sequence is 16 residues long. With V trimmed by 0 bases and J by 6 bases, 10 bases remained unmatched. The CDR3 here is CARSLAAGPIMDTQYF. The CDR3 DNA reads as TGTGCCAGAAGCTTGGCAGCGGGACCTATAATGGATACGCAGTATTTT.

The gene calls are TRBV24-1 and TRBJ2-1; 9 bases line up with TRBD2. The CDR3 is made up of 14 amino acids. CDR1 KGHDR and CDR2 SFDVKD come from the germline V gene. J lost 6 bases, V lost 10 bases, and 9 bases had no gene match. Here the CDR3 DNA reads TGTGCCACGTACTTAGCGGGGGAGGGCAATGAGCAGTTCTTC. Protein: CATYLAGEGNEQFF.

In its sample, this clone was seen once. CDR3 in DNA: TGTGCCAGCAGACTGAGACAGGGAGGATACAATGAGCAGTTCTTC. Its protein product is CASRLRQGGYNEQFF. The chain couples TRBV27 to TRBJ2-1; TRBD1 might be the D (7 bases). V was clipped by 6 bases and J by 4 bases, with 16 bases between them. Germline lookup yields CDR1 MNHEY and CDR2 SMNVEV (reference sequence). The CDR3 has 15 residues.

The chain links TRBV10-3 to TRBJ2-2, with 8 nucleotides matching TRBD2. Trimming cost V 4 bases and J 8 bases; bases outside gene matches: 9. This CDR3 has 15 amino acids. Germline V gene data show CDR1 as ENHRY and CDR2 as SYGVKD. Written as DNA, the CDR3 is TGTGCCATCAGTGTGAGCGGGAGAAGTGAGGGGGAGCTGTTTTTT. Translating it yields CAISVSGRSEGELFF.

This chain joins TRBV25-1 and TRBJ1-3, with unresolved D. Germline V gene sequence: CDR1 MGHDK, CDR2 SYGVNS. V gave up 3 bases and J gave up 5 bases, with 17 bases separating them. CDR3 length: 16 amino acids. Here the CDR3 reads CASSDGAPRSRNTIYF. The CDR3 nucleotides are TGTGCCAGCAGTGACGGAGCGCCCAGATCCAGAAACACCATATATTTT.

The rearrangement links TRBV13 to TRBJ2-5; the D gene is possibly TRBD1 (6 bases). The length of the CDR3 is 14 residues. Trimming pared 4 bases from V and 2 bases from J, leaving 11 bases between. Germline V gives CDR1 PRHDT, CDR2 FYEKMQ (reference sequence). The CDR3 loop reads CASSSGTKQETQYF. The CDR3, as DNA: TGTGCCAGCAGCTCGGGGACAAAACAAGAGACCCAGTACTTC.

The V and J genes are TRBV30 and TRBJ2-7; D may be TRBD1 (5 bases). The V end was cut by 1 base, the J end by 3 bases, with 16 bases between. Germline lookup yields CDR1 GTSNPN and CDR2 SVGIG (reference sequence). CDR3 size: 15 residues. CDR3 in amino acids: CAWSAPGFPYYEQYF. As DNA, the CDR3 is TGTGCCTGGAGTGCTCCAGGGTTCCCGTACTACGAGCAGTACTTC. Combining the CDR3 with reference TRBV30 and TRBJ2-7 gives the whole variable domain SQTIHQWPATLVQPVGSPLSLECTVEGTSNPNLYWYRQAAGRGLQLLFYSVGIGQISSEVPQNLSASRPQDRQFILSSKKLLLSDSGFYLCAWSAPGFPYYEQYFGPGTRLTVT.

The rearrangement joins TRBV30 to TRBJ1-2; D is uncertain. V dropped 1 base and J dropped 2 bases, with 5 bases sitting between them. Germline loops: CDR1 GTSNPN, CDR2 SVGIG (reference sequence). The CDR3 is made up of 12 amino acids. This CDR3 is CAWSGGNYGYTF. CDR3 coding DNA: TGTGCCTGGAGTGGAGGGAACTATGGCTACACCTTC.

The CDR3 loop reads CASSRGLGEKLFF. The CDR3 DNA reads TGTGCCAGCAGTAGGGGGTTGGGTGAAAAACTGTTTTTT. The chain couples TRBV6-2 or TRBV6-3 to TRBJ1-4; D is possibly TRBD1 (6 bases). The CDR3 is 13 amino acids. V was pared by 5 bases and J by 7 bases, with 11 bases between. Per germline, CDR1 MNHEY and CDR2 SVGEGT.

The chain joins TRBV6-5 to TRBJ2-7; unclear D gene. Germline V gene lookup returns CDR1 MNHEY and CDR2 SVGAGI. CDR3 length: 13 amino acids. Trimming cost V 6 bases and J 1 base, with 10 bases left between them. CDR3 protein: CASSQAGSYEQYF. DNA of the CDR3: TGTGCCAGCAGCCAAGCAGGATCCTACGAGCAGTACTTC.

The chain combines TRBV6-2 or TRBV6-3 with TRBJ1-1; D not resolved. V shed 2 bases and J shed 0 bases, with 7 bases lying between them. CDR3 length: 14 residues. CDR1 MNHEY and CDR2 SVGEGT come from the germline V gene. CDR3 amino acids: CASSYDWLNTEAFF. As DNA, the CDR3 is TGTGCCAGCAGTTACGACTGGCTGAACACTGAAGCTTTCTTT.

V and J are TRBV7-3 and TRBJ2-6, with 7 bases that match TRBD1. V lost 5 bases to trimming and J lost 3 bases; unmatched junction nucleotides: 13. The CDR3 loop spans 18 amino acids. Looked up from germline, CDR1 is SGHTA and CDR2 is FQGTGA. The CDR3 spells CASSHTQGSLGGANVLTF. For the CDR3, the DNA is TGTGCCAGCAGCCACACACAGGGGTCACTCGGTGGGGCCAACGTCCTGACTTTC.

This chain links TRBV2 with TRBJ2-2; unclear D gene. V lost 4 bases and J 1 base, leaving 7 bases between the germline ends. CDR3 length equals 14 residues. The V gene's germline CDR1 is SNHLY and CDR2 FYNNEI. This chain's CDR3 is CASSGRLNTGELFF. The CDR3 DNA follows: TGTGCCAGCAGTGGAAGACTGAACACCGGGGAGCTGTTTTTT.

A note on this clone: In this CDR3 the conserved last residue, phenylalanine or tryptophan, is missing, so a read error is likely. No DNA is shown, since the ends of the CDR3 on it are uncertain; the CDR3 is the one TCRdb lists. The chain combines TRBV11-2 with TRBJ1-1; the tabulated D call, TRBD1, remains unverified against the DNA. The germline V gene encodes CDR1 SGHAT and CDR2 FQNNGV. Ends included, the CDR3 has 11 residues. The CDR3 here is CASSFYDSPRL.

The chain uses TRBV9 and TRBJ2-3, with 9 bases fitting TRBD2. J gave up 5 bases and V 2 bases, and 6 bases lay outside the gene matches. There are 15 residues in the CDR3. CDR1 SGDLS and CDR2 YYNGEE come from the germline V gene. CDR3 bases: TGTGCCAGCAGCGTGGGCGGGAGGGCGCTAGATACGCAGTATTTT. Translation: CASSVGGRALDTQYF.